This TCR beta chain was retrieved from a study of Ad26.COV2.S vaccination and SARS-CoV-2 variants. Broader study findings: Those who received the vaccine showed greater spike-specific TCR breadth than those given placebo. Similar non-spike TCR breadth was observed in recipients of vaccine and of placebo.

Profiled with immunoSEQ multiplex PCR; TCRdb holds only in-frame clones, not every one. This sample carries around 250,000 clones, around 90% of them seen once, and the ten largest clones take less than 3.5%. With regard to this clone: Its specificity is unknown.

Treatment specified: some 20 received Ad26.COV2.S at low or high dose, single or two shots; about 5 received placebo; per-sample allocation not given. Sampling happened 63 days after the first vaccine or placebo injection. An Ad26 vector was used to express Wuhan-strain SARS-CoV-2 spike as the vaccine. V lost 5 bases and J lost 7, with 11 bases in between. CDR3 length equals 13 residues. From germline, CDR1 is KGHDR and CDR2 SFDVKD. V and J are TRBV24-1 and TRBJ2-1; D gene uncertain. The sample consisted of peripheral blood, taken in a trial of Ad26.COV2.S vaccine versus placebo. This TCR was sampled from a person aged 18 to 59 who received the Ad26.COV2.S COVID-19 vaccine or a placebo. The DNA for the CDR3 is TGTGCCACCAGTGCCAATCTAAAGAATGAGCAGTTCTTC. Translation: CATSANLKNEQFF.